This is a list of T cell receptor beta chains from one sample in a study of CD8 T cells in ankylosing spondylitis. TCRdb re-derived calls from the 5' RACE reads in MiXCR, one entry per CDR3 protein. The sample includes fewer than 250,000 distinct CDR3 sequences, 8% to 11% seen only once; the top ten take around 3%. The source material was blood, either unsorted or a sorted T cell fraction (not recorded which). The receptors here all came from a male donor with ankylosing spondylitis or in good health (not recorded which). The CDR3 runs from the conserved cysteine through the conserved F or W. D genes are given only for firm matches. Clone sizes are given selectively: once, few, many, or a class where the clone is expanded.

clone_size: few
d_call: .
v_call: TRBV18
j_call: TRBJ2-5
cdr3_length: 12
cdr3_nt: TGTGCCAGCTCGCCTTCCACGGAGACCCAGTACTTC
cdr3_aa: CASSPSTETQYF

clone_size: many
d_call: .
v_call: TRBV9
j_call: TRBJ1-2
cdr3_length: 13
cdr3_nt: TGTGCCAGCAGCCTACCCCAGGGCTATGGCTACACCTTC
cdr3_aa: CASSLPQGYGYTF

clone_size: .
d_call: .
v_call: TRBV4-2
j_call: TRBJ1-2
cdr3_length: 15
cdr3_nt: TGTGCCAGCAGCTTCCCAGCTGAAGGGTCGGATGGCTACACCTTC
cdr3_aa: CASSFPAEGSDGYTF

clone_size: .
d_call: .
v_call: TRBV30
j_call: TRBJ2-4
cdr3_length: 12
cdr3_nt: TGTGCCTGGACCGAAGCCAAAAACATTCAGTACTTC
cdr3_aa: CAWTEAKNIQYF

clone_size: few
d_call: .
v_call: TRBV5-5
j_call: TRBJ1-1
cdr3_length: 17
cdr3_nt: TGTGCCAGCAGCAAAACCGGAGTGATGGGGATGGACACTGAAGCTTTCTTT
cdr3_aa: CASSKTGVMGMDTEAFF

clone_size: many
d_call: .
v_call: TRBV20-1
j_call: TRBJ1-1
cdr3_length: 12
cdr3_nt: TGCAGTGCTGTCAGGGGCCTAAATGAAGCTTTCTTT
cdr3_aa: CSAVRGLNEAFF

clone_size: few
d_call: TRBD2
v_call: TRBV29-1
j_call: TRBJ2-3
cdr3_length: 13
cdr3_nt: TGCAGCGGAGGACTAGTATTACGAGATACGCAGTATTTT
cdr3_aa: CSGGLVLRDTQYF

clone_size: .
d_call: TRBD1
v_call: TRBV7-2
j_call: TRBJ1-5
cdr3_length: 16
cdr3_nt: TGTGCCAGCAGCCCGTCGGGACAGCTCCTCAATCAGCCCCAGCATTTT
cdr3_aa: CASSPSGQLLNQPQHF

clone_size: many
d_call: .
v_call: TRBV3-1
j_call: TRBJ1-3
cdr3_length: 17
cdr3_nt: TGTGCCAGCAGCCAAGGAGCAGGGGTAAGCTCTGGAAACACCATATATTTT
cdr3_aa: CASSQGAGVSSGNTIYF

clone_size: .
d_call: .
v_call: TRBV1
j_call: TRBJ2-1
cdr3_length: 11
cdr3_nt: TGCACCAGCAGCCACCGCAATGAGCAGTTCTTC
cdr3_aa: CTSSHRNEQFF

clone_size: many
d_call: .
v_call: TRBV20-1
j_call: TRBJ2-3
cdr3_length: 14
cdr3_nt: TGCAGTGCTAGGGGGGGGCGAGAGAGAGATACGCAGTATTTT
cdr3_aa: CSARGGRERDTQYF

clone_size: many
d_call: .
v_call: TRBV29-1
j_call: TRBJ1-1
cdr3_length: 14
cdr3_nt: TGCAGCGTTGAAGGGCAGCACACTAACACTGAAGCTTTCTTT
cdr3_aa: CSVEGQHTNTEAFF

clone_size: many
d_call: .
v_call: TRBV5-1
j_call: TRBJ1-4
cdr3_length: 15
cdr3_nt: TGCGCCAGCAGTACGTCAGGGAACCTTAATGAAAAACTGTTTTTT
cdr3_aa: CASSTSGNLNEKLFF

clone_size: few
d_call: TRBD1
v_call: TRBV5-4
j_call: TRBJ1-1
cdr3_length: 15
cdr3_nt: TGTGCCAGCAGCTCCATGGGACAGATTAACACTGAAGCTTTCTTT
cdr3_aa: CASSSMGQINTEAFF

clone_size: few
d_call: TRBD1
v_call: TRBV4-1
j_call: TRBJ2-2
cdr3_length: 15
cdr3_nt: TGCGCCAGCAGCCAAGCGGGACAGGGGCCCGGGGAGCTGTTTTTT
cdr3_aa: CASSQAGQGPGELFF

clone_size: few
d_call: .
v_call: TRBV4-1
j_call: TRBJ1-1
cdr3_length: 14
cdr3_nt: TGCGCCAGCAGCCCTGGGACCTTTGGGACTGAAGCTTTCTTT
cdr3_aa: CASSPGTFGTEAFF